Below are 16 T cell receptor beta chains sequenced from a single sample in a study of blood T cell repertoires in COVID-19. Assay used: immunoSEQ multiplex PCR; TCRdb lists only in-frame clones, some missing. The data show under 300,000 clones, approximately 82% seen once. Material: peripheral blood. These receptors were collected from a woman aged 40 to 55 who had recovered from COVID-19.

The rearrangement links TRBV5-5 to TRBJ1-1; D unclear. V was clipped by 0 bases and J by 6 bases, with 6 bases between them. The CDR3 is 12 residues long. Germline V lookup: CDR1 SGHKS, CDR2 YYEKEE (reference sequence). In DNA form, the CDR3 reads TGTGCCAGCAGCTTGGGTTCGGCTGAAGCTTTCTTT. The encoded protein is CASSLGSAEAFF.

The CDR3 nucleotides read TGCAGCGTAAGACTAGCGGGGGGCTACGAGCAGTACTTC. This encodes CSVRLAGGYEQYF. The chain links TRBV29-1 to TRBJ2-7; 13 bases fit TRBD2. The CDR3 spans 13 residues. The trim removed 6 bases at V and 3 bases at J, leaving 2 bases unmatched. Germline CDR1 reads SQVTM; CDR2 reads ANQGSEA.

This chain connects TRBV24-1 to TRBJ2-2; 9 bases agree with TRBD1. The germline V gene encodes CDR1 KGHDR and CDR2 SFDVKD. V dropped 4 bases and J dropped 3; count of bases not matched to a gene: 5. CDR3 size: 16 residues. The CDR3 DNA sequence: TGTGCCACCAGTGACGCGGGACAGGGTGACACCGGGGAGCTGTTTTTT. It specifies CATSDAGQGDTGELFF.

This chain joins TRBV7-9 and TRBJ2-7, with 8 bases fitting TRBD1. This CDR3 region has 15 residues. Trimming took 5 bases from V and 0 from J; bases not matched to a gene: 6. Germline CDR1 is SEHNR and CDR2 is FQNEAQ (reference sequence). The CDR3 DNA sequence: TGTGCCAGCAGCCAAAGACAGGGGCCCTCCTACGAGCAGTACTTC. Encoded protein: CASSQRQGPSYEQYF.

The chain employs TRBV27 and TRBJ2-1, with 9 nucleotides matching TRBD1. CDR1 and CDR2 from the germline V gene are MNHEY and SMNVEV (reference sequence). This CDR3 is 15 amino acids long. Losses at the gene ends were 4 bases for V and 6 bases for J; bases not matched to a gene: 7. CDR3 in amino acids: CASSSLTGGVNEQFF. Here the CDR3 DNA reads TGTGCCAGCAGTTCGCTGACAGGGGGGGTCAATGAGCAGTTCTTC.

This chain uses TRBV5-1 with TRBJ2-5; 8 bases are shared with TRBD1. The CDR3 has 15 residues. Germline V CDR1 and CDR2: SGHRS, YFSETQ. V lost 1 base to trimming and J lost 5 bases; unmatched junction nucleotides: 7. In DNA form, the CDR3 reads TGCGCCAGCAGCTTGCTTCAGGGGGCTTGGGAGACCCAGTACTTC. It codes for CASSLLQGAWETQYF.

The rearrangement uses TRBV28 and TRBJ1-2, with D perhaps TRBD1 (6 bases). This CDR3 has 13 residues. Trimming removed 5 bases from V and 2 bases from J, with 9 bases in between. CDR1 is MDHEN, CDR2 SYDVKM, per germline. The CDR3 DNA is TGTGCCAGCAGTGCCGGACAGAACTATGGCTACACCTTC. It codes for CASSAGQNYGYTF.

The rearrangement joins TRBV13 to TRBJ2-1; 8 nucleotides align to TRBD2. The CDR3 length is 15 residues. CDR1 and CDR2 (germline): PRHDT, FYEKMQ (reference sequence). Losses at the gene ends were 5 bases for V and 6 bases for J; bases not matched to a gene: 9. The DNA for the CDR3 is TGTGCCAGCAGCCCCGCGGGGGGCGGGGGCAATGAGCAGTTCTTC. This gives the protein CASSPAGGGGNEQFF.

CDR3 nucleotides: TGTGCCAGCAGCTGGGACACCTGGAACACTGAAGCTTTCTTT. This encodes CASSWDTWNTEAFF. The chain employs TRBV7-2 and TRBJ1-1; possibly TRBD1 for D (6 bases). This CDR3 has 14 residues. The V gene's germline CDR1 is SGHTA and CDR2 FQGNSA. With 4 bases removed from V and 1 base from J, the gap between germline ends came to 10 bases.

This chain uses TRBV7-3 with TRBJ2-3, with D tentatively TRBD1 (6 bases). The germline CDR1 and CDR2 sequences are SGHTA and FQGTGA. V lost 8 bases, J lost 6 bases, and 15 bases lay in between. The CDR3 runs to 13 residues. The CDR3 nucleotides are TGTGCCAGCGCCAAACAGGGTACCGATACGCAGTATTTT. Translated: CASAKQGTDTQYF. Complete variable domain (other parts from reference TRBV7-3 and TRBJ2-3): GAGVSQTPSNKVTEKGKYVELRCDPISGHTALYWYRQSLGQGPEFLIYFQGTGAADDSGLPNDRFFAVRPEGSVSTLKIQRTERGDSAVYLCASAKQGTDTQYFGPGTRLTVL.

V and J are TRBV4-3 and TRBJ2-1, with 8 bases aligning to TRBD1. The CDR3 extends over 12 amino acids. Germline CDR1 LGHNA, CDR2 YSLEER. Unmatched junction bases numbered 2, after V lost 5 bases and J lost 8 bases. The CDR3 coding sequence is TGCGCCAGCAGCGCGGGACAGGATGAGCAGTTCTTC. Translation gives CASSAGQDEQFF.

CDR3 DNA: TGTGCCAGCAGGCCCCGGGACAGGGGGTATGGCTACACCTTC. Translating it yields CASRPRDRGYGYTF. The chain employs TRBV6-5 and TRBJ1-2; 11 nucleotides agree with TRBD1. The trim removed 6 bases at V and 5 bases at J, leaving 5 bases unmatched. Germline lookup yields CDR1 MNHEY and CDR2 SVGAGI. The CDR3 has 14 residues.

The J gene is TRBJ2-5, the V gene TRBV5-1; D gene ambiguous. CDR3 size: 15 residues. V shed 0 bases and J shed 1 base, with 10 bases lying between them. Germline V lookup: CDR1 SGHRS, CDR2 YFSETQ. CDR3 DNA: TGCGCCAGCAGCTTGGATAGCTACCTCCAAGAGACCCAGTACTTC. This gives the protein CASSLDSYLQETQYF.

This rearrangement joins TRBV23-1 to TRBJ2-7, with 8 positions matching TRBD1. TRBV23-1 is an ORF, and what it does is uncertain. The CDR3 totals 16 residues. With V trimmed by 4 bases and J by 0 bases, 8 bases remained unmatched. DNA for the CDR3: TGCGCCAGCAGTCCGTTCAGGGACAGGAACTCCTACGAGCAGTACTTC. This codes for CASSPFRDRNSYEQYF.

The chain couples TRBV7-2 to TRBJ2-7; a possible D gene is TRBD2 (6 bases). CDR1 and CDR2 (germline): SGHTA, FQGNSA. This CDR3 comprises 15 residues. Trimming left V 5 bases short and J 4 bases short, with 18 bases between. CDR3 region: CASSLTRDLKYEQYF. Written as DNA, the CDR3 is TGTGCCAGCAGCCTCACCCGGGACTTAAAATACGAGCAGTACTTC.

V usage is TRBV2 and J usage is TRBJ2-2; possible D gene TRBD1, 6 bases. From germline, CDR1 is SNHLY and CDR2 FYNNEI. V gave up 4 bases and J gave up 7 bases, with 16 bases separating them. The CDR3 spans 15 residues. CDR3 sequence: CASSGGAQGFGELFF. The CDR3 coding sequence is TGTGCCAGCAGTGGAGGGGCCCAGGGGTTCGGGGAGCTGTTTTTT.